This note documents a single T cell receptor beta chain sequence. These data come from a study of T cell responses to AZD1222 COVID-19 vaccine. Method: immunoSEQ multiplex PCR; TCRdb's copy keeps in-frame clones and lacks some. The data contain 110,000 or so clones, about 89% of them singletons. Germline V lookup: CDR1 DFQATT, CDR2 SNEGSKA (reference sequence). CDR3 size: 13 residues. The ends lost 3 bases at V and 1 base at J; junction bases unmatched: 0. This chain joins TRBV20-1 and TRBJ2-3; TRBD2 matches 8 bases. Sample: peripheral blood, taken 28 days after the second AZD1222 dose. The clonotype was recovered from an adult who received the AZD1222 COVID-19 vaccine. CDR3 protein: CSASSGGTDTQYF. The CDR3 nucleotides read TGCAGTGCTAGTAGCGGGGGCACAGATACGCAGTATTTT.